The rows below give T cell receptor beta chains drawn from one sample of a study of T cells in Graves' hyperthyroidism and ophthalmopathy. TCRdb processed the multiplex PCR reads anew with MiXCR; each CDR3 protein has one entry. This sample carries around 180,000 distinct CDR3 sequences, about a sixth of them seen once, and the ten largest clones take 29%. Sequenced material: blood. These receptors came from a woman between 45 and 60 years old with Graves' hyperthyroidism. The CDR3 runs from the conserved cysteine through the conserved F or W. D genes are given only for firm matches. Clone size is given for some rows only: seen once, a few or many times, or a class if the clone is expanded.

V: TRBV27
size: many
J: TRBJ2-6
D: .
CDR3: CASSLSGANVLTF
DNA: TGTGCCAGTTCACTCTCTGGGGCCAACGTCCTGACTTTC

V: TRBV27
size: many
J: TRBJ2-3
D: TRBD2
CDR3: CASSPRTGGLGQYF
DNA: TGTGCCAGCAGTCCGAGGACGGGGGGGCTCGGGCAGTATTTT

V: TRBV20-1
size: many
J: TRBJ1-1
D: TRBD1
CDR3: CSAFGQGYVNTEAFF
DNA: TGCAGTGCTTTCGGACAGGGTTATGTGAACACTGAAGCTTTCTTT

V: TRBV6-2/TRBV6-3
size: many
J: TRBJ2-1
D: TRBD1
CDR3: CASSRQGAGYNEQFF
DNA: TGTGCCAGCAGTCGACAGGGGGCAGGATACAATGAGCAGTTCTTC

V: TRBV15
size: many
J: TRBJ1-1
D: .
CDR3: CATSRSRGLNTEAFF
DNA: TGTGCCACCAGCAGATCCAGGGGTTTAAACACTGAAGCTTTCTTT

V: TRBV28
size: many
J: TRBJ1-2
D: .
CDR3: CASSLLGGYGYTF
DNA: TGTGCCAGCAGTTTATTAGGGGGGTATGGCTACACCTTC

V: TRBV20-1
size: many
J: TRBJ2-2
D: TRBD1
CDR3: CSAPDRGRANTGELFF
DNA: TGCAGTGCCCCTGACAGGGGGCGGGCGAACACCGGGGAGCTGTTTTTT

V: TRBV28
size: many
J: TRBJ1-2
D: .
CDR3: CASRTGYRGYTF
DNA: TGTGCCAGCAGAACTGGGTATCGGGGCTACACCTTC

V: TRBV5-6
size: many
J: TRBJ1-2
D: TRBD1
CDR3: CASSLLGTGDTVDTF
DNA: TGTGCCAGCAGCTTGCTCGGGACAGGGGATACGGTGGACACCTTC

V: TRBV28
size: once
J: TRBJ2-5
D: TRBD1
CDR3: CASSYPGQGKETQYF
DNA: TGTGCCAGCAGTTATCCGGGACAGGGGAAAGAGACCCAGTACTTC

V: TRBV19
size: many
J: TRBJ2-7
D: .
CDR3: CASSIGQSYEQYF
DNA: TGTGCCAGTAGTATAGGCCAGAGCTACGAGCAGTACTTC

V: TRBV10-3
size: few
J: TRBJ2-1
D: .
CDR3: CAISVSDEQFF
DNA: TGTGCCATCAGTGTATCCGATGAGCAGTTCTTC

V: TRBV7-2
size: once
J: TRBJ2-1
D: TRBD2
CDR3: CASSPQERGRGEQFF
DNA: TGTGCCAGCAGCCCGCAGGAGCGGGGGCGGGGGGAGCAGTTCTTC

V: TRBV24-1
size: many
J: TRBJ1-5
D: .
CDR3: CATSEPGAGNQPQHF
DNA: TGTGCCACCAGTGAGCCAGGGGCGGGCAATCAGCCCCAGCATTTT

V: TRBV29-1
size: many
J: TRBJ1-2
D: .
CDR3: CSVEWTADVGYTF
DNA: TGCAGCGTTGAGTGGACAGCCGACGTTGGCTACACCTTC

V: TRBV9
size: few
J: TRBJ2-5
D: .
CDR3: CASSPWPGRGETQYF
DNA: TGTGCCAGCAGCCCTTGGCCGGGTCGGGGAGAGACCCAGTACTTC

V: TRBV9
size: many
J: TRBJ1-1
D: .
CDR3: CASSVVPRQTNTEAFF
DNA: TGTGCCAGCAGCGTAGTGCCCCGGCAGACGAACACTGAAGCTTTCTTT

V: TRBV11-2
size: many
J: TRBJ1-1
D: .
CDR3: CASTRGESTEAFF
DNA: TGTGCCAGCACCCGCGGGGAGAGCACTGAAGCTTTCTTT

V: TRBV5-1
size: .
J: TRBJ2-2
D: TRBD2
CDR3: CASSLNGVAGYTGELFF
DNA: TGCGCCAGCAGCTTAAACGGAGTAGCGGGGTACACCGGGGAGCTGTTTTTT

V: TRBV18
size: many
J: TRBJ1-5
D: .
CDR3: CASSSTKTDRNQPQHF
DNA: TGTGCCAGCTCATCTACGAAGACGGATCGCAATCAGCCCCAGCATTTT

V: TRBV19
size: many
J: TRBJ1-5
D: TRBD1
CDR3: CASGAGRQGTNQPQHF
DNA: TGTGCCAGTGGGGCCGGTAGACAGGGGACCAATCAGCCCCAGCATTTT

V: TRBV20-1
size: many
J: TRBJ1-2
D: .
CDR3: CSARDLLGVGYGYTF
DNA: TGCAGTGCTAGAGATCTCTTGGGAGTCGGCTATGGCTACACCTTC

V: TRBV2
size: many
J: TRBJ2-3
D: TRBD2
CDR3: CASSEVTAGADTQYF
DNA: TGTGCCAGCAGTGAAGTTACAGCGGGAGCAGATACGCAGTATTTT

V: TRBV9
size: many
J: TRBJ1-5
D: .
CDR3: CASSVVQPQHF
DNA: TGTGCCAGCAGCGTAGTTCAGCCCCAGCATTTT

V: TRBV9
size: once
J: TRBJ1-2
D: .
CDR3: CASSGLGGSNYGYTF
DNA: TGTGCCAGCAGCGGGTTAGGGGGGTCAAACTATGGCTACACCTTC

V: TRBV2
size: many
J: TRBJ1-5
D: .
CDR3: CASSPEGMSNQPQHF
DNA: TGTGCCAGCAGCCCCGAGGGGATGAGCAATCAGCCCCAGCATTTT

V: TRBV4-3
size: .
J: TRBJ2-6
D: .
CDR3: CASSQDPSGANVLTF
DNA: TGCGCCAGCAGCCAGGACCCTTCTGGGGCCAACGTCCTGACTTTC

V: TRBV28
size: .
J: TRBJ1-5
D: .
CDR3: CASSSPPGLLLNQPQHF
DNA: TGTGCCAGCAGTTCACCCCCCGGACTGCTACTCAATCAGCCCCAGCATTTT

V: TRBV7-3
size: many
J: TRBJ2-3
D: TRBD2
CDR3: CASSSLGRRGGGTQYF
DNA: TGTGCCAGCAGCTCTCTCGGAAGGCGGGGGGGAGGTACGCAGTATTTT

V: TRBV2
size: many
J: TRBJ2-1
D: TRBD2
CDR3: CASSAIPQSTSGEDNEQFF
DNA: TGTGCCAGCAGTGCTATCCCTCAGTCGACTAGCGGAGAAGACAATGAGCAGTTCTTC

V: TRBV18
size: many
J: TRBJ1-3
D: TRBD1
CDR3: CASSPGQETIYF
DNA: TGTGCCAGCTCACCAGGACAGGAAACCATATATTTT

V: TRBV12-3/TRBV12-4
size: many
J: TRBJ1-4
D: .
CDR3: CASSSGMTDTNEKLFF
DNA: TGTGCCAGCAGTTCTGGAATGACAGATACTAATGAAAAACTGTTTTTT

V: TRBV2
size: many
J: TRBJ1-2
D: .
CDR3: CASFPGTAIDGYTF
DNA: TGTGCCAGCTTCCCCGGGACCGCTATTGATGGCTACACCTTC